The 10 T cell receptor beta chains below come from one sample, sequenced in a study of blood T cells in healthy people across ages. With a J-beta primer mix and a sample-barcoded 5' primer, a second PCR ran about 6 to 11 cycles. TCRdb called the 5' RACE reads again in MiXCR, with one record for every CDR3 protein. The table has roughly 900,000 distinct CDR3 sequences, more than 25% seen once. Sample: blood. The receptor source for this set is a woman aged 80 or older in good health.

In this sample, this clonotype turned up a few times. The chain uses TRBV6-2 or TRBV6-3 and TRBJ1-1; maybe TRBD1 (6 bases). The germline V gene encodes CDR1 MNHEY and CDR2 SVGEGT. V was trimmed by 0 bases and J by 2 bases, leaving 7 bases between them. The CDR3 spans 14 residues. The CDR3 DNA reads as TGTGCCAGCAGTTACTCGGGGGCTAACACTGAAGCTTTCTTT. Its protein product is CASSYSGANTEAFF.

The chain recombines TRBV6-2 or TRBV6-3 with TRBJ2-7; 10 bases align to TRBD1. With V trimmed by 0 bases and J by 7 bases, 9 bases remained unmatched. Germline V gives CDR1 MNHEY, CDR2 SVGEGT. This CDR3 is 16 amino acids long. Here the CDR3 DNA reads TGTGCCAGCAGTTACTCTCCGGACAGGGGGTTGGGAGAGCAGTACTTC. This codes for CASSYSPDRGLGEQYF.

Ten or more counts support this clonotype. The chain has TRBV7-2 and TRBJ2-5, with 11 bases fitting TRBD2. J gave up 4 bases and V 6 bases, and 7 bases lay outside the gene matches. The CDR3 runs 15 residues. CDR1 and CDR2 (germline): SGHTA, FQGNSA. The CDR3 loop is CASRPGLAVIETQYF. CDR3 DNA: TGTGCCAGCAGACCGGGACTAGCGGTAATAGAGACCCAGTACTTC.

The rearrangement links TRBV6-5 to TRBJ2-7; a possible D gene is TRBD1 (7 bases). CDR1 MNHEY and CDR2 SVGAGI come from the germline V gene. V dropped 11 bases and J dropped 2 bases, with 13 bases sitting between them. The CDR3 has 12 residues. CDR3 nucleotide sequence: TGTGCCTCTCAGGGGGGAGCCTACGAGCAGTACTTC. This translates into CASQGGAYEQYF.

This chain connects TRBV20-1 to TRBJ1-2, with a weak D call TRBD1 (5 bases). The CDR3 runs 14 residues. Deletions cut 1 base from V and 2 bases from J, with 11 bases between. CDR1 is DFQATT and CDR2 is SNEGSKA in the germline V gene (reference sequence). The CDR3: CSARAAGLNYGYTF. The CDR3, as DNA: TGCAGTGCTAGAGCGGCAGGGCTAAACTATGGCTACACCTTC.

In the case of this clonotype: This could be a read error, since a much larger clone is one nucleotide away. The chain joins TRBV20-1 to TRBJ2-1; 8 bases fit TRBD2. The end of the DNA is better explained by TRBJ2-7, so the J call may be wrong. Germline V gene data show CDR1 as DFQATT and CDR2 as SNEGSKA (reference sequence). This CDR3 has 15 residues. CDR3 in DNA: TGCAGTGCTAGAGGGGGACTAGAATCCTACAATGAGCAGTACTTC. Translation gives CSARGGLESYNEQYF.

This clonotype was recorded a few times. The CDR3 reads CASSSSSLSNYGYTF. The CDR3 nucleotides are TGCGCCAGCAGCTCATCCAGCTTGAGTAACTATGGCTACACCTTC. The chain has TRBV5-1 and TRBJ1-2; no firm D call. V lost 3 bases to trimming and J lost 1 base, with 13 bases between them. CDR3 length equals 15 residues. Germline V gene sequence: CDR1 SGHRS, CDR2 YFSETQ.

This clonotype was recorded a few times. In DNA form, the CDR3 reads TGTGCCAGCAGGACACCGTTAGGGACTGAAGCTTTCTTT. Translation gives CASRTPLGTEAFF. The chain is built from TRBV27 and TRBJ1-1; D not certain. CDR3 length equals 13 residues. Deletions cut 6 bases from V and 5 bases from J, with 13 bases between. Per germline, CDR1 MNHEY and CDR2 SMNVEV (reference sequence).

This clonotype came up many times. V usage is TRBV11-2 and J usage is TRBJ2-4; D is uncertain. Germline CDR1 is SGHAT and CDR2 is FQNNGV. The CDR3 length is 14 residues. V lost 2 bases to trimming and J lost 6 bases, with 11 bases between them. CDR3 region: CASSLWDRANIQYF. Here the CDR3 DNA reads TGTGCCAGCAGCTTATGGGATAGGGCAAACATTCAGTACTTC. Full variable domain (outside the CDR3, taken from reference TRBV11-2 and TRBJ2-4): EAGVAQSPRYKIIEKRQSVAFWCNPISGHATLYWYQQILGQGPKLLIQFQNNGVVDDSQLPKDRFSAERLKGVDSTLKIQPAKLEDSAVYLCASSLWDRANIQYFGAGTRLSVL.

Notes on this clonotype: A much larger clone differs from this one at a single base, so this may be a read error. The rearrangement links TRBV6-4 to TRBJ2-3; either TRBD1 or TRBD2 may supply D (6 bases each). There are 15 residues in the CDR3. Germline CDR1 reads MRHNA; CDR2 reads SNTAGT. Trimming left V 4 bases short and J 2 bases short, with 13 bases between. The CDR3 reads CASSVGGLDTDTQYF. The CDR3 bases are TGTGCCAGCAGTGTGGGGGGCCTCGACACAGATACGCAGTATTTT.